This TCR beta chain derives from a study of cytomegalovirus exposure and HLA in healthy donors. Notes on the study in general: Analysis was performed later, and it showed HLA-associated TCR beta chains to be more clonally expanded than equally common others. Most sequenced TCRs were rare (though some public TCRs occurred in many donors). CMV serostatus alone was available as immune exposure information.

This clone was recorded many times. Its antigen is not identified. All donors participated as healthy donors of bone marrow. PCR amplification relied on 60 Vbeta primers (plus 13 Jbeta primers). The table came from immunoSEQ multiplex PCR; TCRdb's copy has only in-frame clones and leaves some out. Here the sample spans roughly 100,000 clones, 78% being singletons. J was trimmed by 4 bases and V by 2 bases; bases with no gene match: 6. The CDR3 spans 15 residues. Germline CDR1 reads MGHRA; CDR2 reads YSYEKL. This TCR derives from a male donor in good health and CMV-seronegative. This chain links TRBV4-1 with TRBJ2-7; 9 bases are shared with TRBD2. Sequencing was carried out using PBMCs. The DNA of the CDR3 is TGCGCCAGCAGCCAACCCAATAGCGGGAGATACGAGCAGTACTTC. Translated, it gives CASSQPNSGRYEQYF.